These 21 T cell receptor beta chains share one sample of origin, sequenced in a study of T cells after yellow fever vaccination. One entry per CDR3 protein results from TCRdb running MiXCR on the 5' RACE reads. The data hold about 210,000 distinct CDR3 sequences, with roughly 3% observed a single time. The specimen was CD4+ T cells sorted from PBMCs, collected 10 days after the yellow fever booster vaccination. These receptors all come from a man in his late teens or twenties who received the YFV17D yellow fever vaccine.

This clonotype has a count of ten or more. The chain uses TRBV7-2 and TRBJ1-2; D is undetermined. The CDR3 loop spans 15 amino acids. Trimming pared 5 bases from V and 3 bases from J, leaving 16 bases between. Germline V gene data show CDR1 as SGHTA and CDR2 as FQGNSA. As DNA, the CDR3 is TGTGCCAGCAGCCTTCGGACCCTCTCGGACTATGGCTACACCTTC. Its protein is CASSLRTLSDYGYTF.

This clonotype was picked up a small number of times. The CDR3, as DNA: TGTGCCAGCAGGGAGCGACAGGCGACTAGCTCCTATAATTCACCCCTCCACTTT. Its translation is CASRERQATSSYNSPLHF. This chain uses TRBV6-5 with TRBJ1-6, with D possibly TRBD1 on 6 matching bases. V was trimmed by 6 bases and J by 0 bases, leaving 18 bases between them. Looked up from germline, CDR1 is MNHEY and CDR2 is SVGAGI. CDR3 size: 18 residues.

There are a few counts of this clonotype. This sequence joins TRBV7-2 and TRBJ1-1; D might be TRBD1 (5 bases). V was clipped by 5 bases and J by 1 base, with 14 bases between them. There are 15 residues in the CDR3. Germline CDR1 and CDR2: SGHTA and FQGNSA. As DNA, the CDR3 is TGTGCCAGCAGCCGAGGTCGTGGGGGGAACACTGAAGCTTTCTTT. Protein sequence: CASSRGRGGNTEAFF.

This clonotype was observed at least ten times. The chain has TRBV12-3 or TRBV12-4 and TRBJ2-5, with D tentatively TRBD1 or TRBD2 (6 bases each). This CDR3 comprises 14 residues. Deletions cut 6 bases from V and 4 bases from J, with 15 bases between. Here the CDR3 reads CASSQWGAGETQYF. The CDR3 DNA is TGTGCCAGCAGCCAGTGGGGGGCGGGAGAGACCCAGTACTTC.

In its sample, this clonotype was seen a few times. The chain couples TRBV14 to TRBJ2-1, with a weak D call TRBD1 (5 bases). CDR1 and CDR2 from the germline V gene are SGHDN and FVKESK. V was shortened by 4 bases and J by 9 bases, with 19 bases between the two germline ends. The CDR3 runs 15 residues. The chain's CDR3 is CASSLKAGHQGEQFF. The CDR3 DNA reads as TGTGCCAGCAGCCTTAAGGCCGGTCATCAGGGTGAGCAGTTCTTC.

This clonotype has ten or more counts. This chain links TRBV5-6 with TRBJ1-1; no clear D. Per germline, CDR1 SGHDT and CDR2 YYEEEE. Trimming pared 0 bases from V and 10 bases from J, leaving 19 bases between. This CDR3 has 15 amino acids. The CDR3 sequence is CASSLVTLGLLGAFF. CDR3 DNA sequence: TGTGCCAGCAGCTTGGTAACTTTAGGCCTCCTTGGAGCTTTCTTT.

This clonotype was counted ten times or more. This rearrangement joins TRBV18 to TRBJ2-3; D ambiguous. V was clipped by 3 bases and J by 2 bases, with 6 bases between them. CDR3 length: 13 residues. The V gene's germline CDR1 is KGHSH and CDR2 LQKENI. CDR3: CASSPSYTDTQYF. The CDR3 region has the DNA TGTGCCAGCTCACCCTCCTACACAGATACGCAGTATTTT.

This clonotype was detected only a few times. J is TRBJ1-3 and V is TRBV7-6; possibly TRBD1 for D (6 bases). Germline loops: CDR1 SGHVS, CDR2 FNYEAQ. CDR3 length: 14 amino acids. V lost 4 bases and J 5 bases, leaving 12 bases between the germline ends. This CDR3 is CASSSRQGRNTIYF. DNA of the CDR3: TGTGCCAGCAGCTCTCGGCAGGGGCGAAACACCATATATTTT.

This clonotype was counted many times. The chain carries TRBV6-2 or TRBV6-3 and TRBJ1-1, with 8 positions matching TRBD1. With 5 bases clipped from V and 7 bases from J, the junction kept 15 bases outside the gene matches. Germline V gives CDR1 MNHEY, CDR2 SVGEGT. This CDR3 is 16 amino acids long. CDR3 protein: CASSATQGAQAYEAFF. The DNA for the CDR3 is TGTGCCAGCAGTGCTACTCAGGGGGCGCAGGCATATGAAGCTTTCTTT.

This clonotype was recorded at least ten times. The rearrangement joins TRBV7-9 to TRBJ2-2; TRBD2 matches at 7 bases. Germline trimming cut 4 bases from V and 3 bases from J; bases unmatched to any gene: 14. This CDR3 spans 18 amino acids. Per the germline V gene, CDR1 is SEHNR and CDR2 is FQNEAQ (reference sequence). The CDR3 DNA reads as TGTGCCAGCAGCTCTATATGGGGGACTACAGATGACACCGGGGAGCTGTTTTTT. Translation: CASSSIWGTTDDTGELFF. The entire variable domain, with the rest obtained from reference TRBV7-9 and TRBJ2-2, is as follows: DTGVSQNPRHKITKRGQNVTFRCDPISEHNRLYWYRQTLGQGPEFLTYFQNEAQLEKSRLLSDRFSAERPKGSFSTLEIQRTEQGDSAMYLCASSSIWGTTDDTGELFFGEGSRLTVL.

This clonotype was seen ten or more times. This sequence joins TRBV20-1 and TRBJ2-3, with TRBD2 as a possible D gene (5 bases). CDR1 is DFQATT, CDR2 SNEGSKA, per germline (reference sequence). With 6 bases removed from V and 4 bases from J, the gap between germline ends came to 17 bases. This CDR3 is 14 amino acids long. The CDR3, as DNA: TGCAGTGCCTACGCGGGCCTCGGGGCAGATACGCAGTATTTT. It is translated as CSAYAGLGADTQYF.

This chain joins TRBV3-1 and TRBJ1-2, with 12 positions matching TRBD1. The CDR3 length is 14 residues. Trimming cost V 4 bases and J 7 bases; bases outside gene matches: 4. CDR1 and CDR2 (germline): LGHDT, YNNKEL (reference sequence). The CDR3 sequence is CASSPGTGGFGYTF. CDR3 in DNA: TGTGCCAGCAGCCCCGGGACAGGGGGCTTTGGCTACACCTTC.

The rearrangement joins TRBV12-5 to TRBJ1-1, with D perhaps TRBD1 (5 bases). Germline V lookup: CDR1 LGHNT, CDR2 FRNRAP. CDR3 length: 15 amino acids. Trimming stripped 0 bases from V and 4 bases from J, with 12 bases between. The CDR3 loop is CASGLVVAGPTEAFF. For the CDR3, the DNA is TGTGCTAGTGGTTTGGTAGTGGCGGGGCCCACTGAAGCTTTCTTT.

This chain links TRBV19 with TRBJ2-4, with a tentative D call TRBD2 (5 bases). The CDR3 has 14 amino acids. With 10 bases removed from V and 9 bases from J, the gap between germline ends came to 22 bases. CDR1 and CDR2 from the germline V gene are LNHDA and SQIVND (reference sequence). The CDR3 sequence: CATRPAPRDIIQYF. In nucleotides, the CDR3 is TGTGCCACCCGCCCCGCCCCTCGGGATATCATTCAGTACTTC.

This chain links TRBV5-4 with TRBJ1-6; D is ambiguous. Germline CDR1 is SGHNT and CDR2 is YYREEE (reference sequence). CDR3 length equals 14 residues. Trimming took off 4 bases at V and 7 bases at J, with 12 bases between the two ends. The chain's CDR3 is CASSLDGVNSPLHF. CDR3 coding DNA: TGTGCCAGCAGCCTGGATGGGGTCAATTCACCCCTCCACTTT.

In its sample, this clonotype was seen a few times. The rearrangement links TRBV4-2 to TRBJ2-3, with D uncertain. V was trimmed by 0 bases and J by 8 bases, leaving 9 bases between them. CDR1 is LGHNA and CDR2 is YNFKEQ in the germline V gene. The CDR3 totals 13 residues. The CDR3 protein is CASSQDFDGTQYF. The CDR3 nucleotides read TGTGCCAGCAGCCAAGATTTTGACGGTACGCAGTATTTT.

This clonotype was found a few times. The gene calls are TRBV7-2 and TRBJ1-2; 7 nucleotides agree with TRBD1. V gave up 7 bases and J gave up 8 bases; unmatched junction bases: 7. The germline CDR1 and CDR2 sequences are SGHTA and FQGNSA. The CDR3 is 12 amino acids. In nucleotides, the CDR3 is TGTGCCAGCAACCTTGCGGACAGGGGCTACACCTTC. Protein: CASNLADRGYTF.

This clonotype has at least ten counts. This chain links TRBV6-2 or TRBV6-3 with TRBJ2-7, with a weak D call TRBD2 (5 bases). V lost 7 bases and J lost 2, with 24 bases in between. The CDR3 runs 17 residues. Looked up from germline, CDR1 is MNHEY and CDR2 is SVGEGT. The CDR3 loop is CASKKMGTRGSAYEQYF. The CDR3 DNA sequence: TGTGCCAGCAAAAAGATGGGCACCCGAGGGAGCGCCTACGAGCAGTACTTC.

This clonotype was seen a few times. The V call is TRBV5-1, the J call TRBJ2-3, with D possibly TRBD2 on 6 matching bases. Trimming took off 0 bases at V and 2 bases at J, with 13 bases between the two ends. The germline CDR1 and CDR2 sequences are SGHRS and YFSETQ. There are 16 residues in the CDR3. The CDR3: CASSLAARGVTDTQYF. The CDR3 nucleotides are TGCGCCAGCAGCTTGGCGGCGCGGGGAGTCACAGATACGCAGTATTTT.

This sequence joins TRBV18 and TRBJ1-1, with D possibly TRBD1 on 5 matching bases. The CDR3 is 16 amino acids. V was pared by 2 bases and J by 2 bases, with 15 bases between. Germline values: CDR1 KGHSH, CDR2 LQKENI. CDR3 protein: CASSPSLTGLNTEAFF. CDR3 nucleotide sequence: TGTGCCAGCTCACCATCCCTTACGGGACTAAACACTGAAGCTTTCTTT.

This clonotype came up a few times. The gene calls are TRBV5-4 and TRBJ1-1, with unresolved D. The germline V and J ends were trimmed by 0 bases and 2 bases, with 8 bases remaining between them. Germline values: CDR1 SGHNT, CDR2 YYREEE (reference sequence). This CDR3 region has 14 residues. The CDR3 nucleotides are TGTGCCAGCAGCTTGGAAGTAGCAAACACTGAAGCTTTCTTT. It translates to CASSLEVANTEAFF.